The 27 T cell receptor beta chains in this list originate from one sample, sequenced in a study of T cell changes during pregnancy in multiple sclerosis. Here immunoSEQ multiplex PCR was the method, and the copy in TCRdb shows in-frame clones only, minus some. This repertoire shows about 38,000 clones, roughly 91% found once; its top ten account for over 5%. The specimen comprised CD8+ T cells from peripheral blood mononuclear cells, sampled in the second trimester of pregnancy. These receptors were collected from a female donor with multiple sclerosis, enrolled in a pregnancy study.

The chain employs TRBV9 and TRBJ2-1, with 9 bases that match TRBD2. V lost 0 bases and J lost 4; bases outside the gene matches: 2. This CDR3 region has 15 residues. Germline V gene sequence: CDR1 SGDLS, CDR2 YYNGEE. The CDR3, as DNA: TGTGCCAGCAGCGTAGGACTAGCGGTTTACAATGAGCAGTTCTTC. It yields the protein CASSVGLAVYNEQFF.

The rearrangement joins TRBV29-1 to TRBJ2-7, with 7 positions matching TRBD1. Germline V CDR1 and CDR2: SQVTM, ANQGSEA. This CDR3 contains 14 residues. Trimming at V came to 6 bases and at J to 2 bases, leaving 10 bases not matched to a gene. CDR3 protein: CSVSEGTATYEQYF. The CDR3 DNA sequence: TGCAGCGTCTCAGAAGGGACAGCTACCTACGAGCAGTACTTC.

The chain combines TRBV11-2 with TRBJ1-2; D possibly corresponds to TRBD1 (5 bases). Per germline, CDR1 SGHAT and CDR2 FQNNGV. Trimming cost V 8 bases and J 3 bases, with 13 bases left between them. This CDR3 is built from 13 residues. The CDR3 sequence is CASGFTGDYGYTF. As DNA, the CDR3 is TGTGCCAGCGGGTTTACAGGAGACTATGGCTACACCTTC.

This clone was seen only a few times. The chain uses TRBV27 and TRBJ2-1; the match to TRBD2 covers 7 bases. V shed 2 bases and J 0 bases; nucleotides not matched to a gene: 4. CDR3 length: 16 residues. Per the germline V gene, CDR1 is MNHEY and CDR2 is SMNVEV (reference sequence). The CDR3 region is CASSLVWTSSYNEQFF. The CDR3 DNA follows: TGTGCCAGCAGTTTAGTGTGGACTAGCTCCTACAATGAGCAGTTCTTC.

This clone came up once. The rearrangement joins TRBV10-1 to TRBJ2-3, with TRBD1 as a possible D gene (6 bases). There are 14 residues in the CDR3. The V gene lost 5 bases and the J gene lost 6 bases, with 15 bases spanning the gap. Germline V CDR1 and CDR2: WNHNN, SYGVQD (reference sequence). The CDR3, as DNA: TGCGCCAGCAGTCTCAGGCAGGGGACCGATACGCAGTATTTT. As protein: CASSLRQGTDTQYF.

This chain joins TRBV7-6 and TRBJ2-1, with D possibly being TRBD2 (5 bases). The V gene's germline CDR1 is SGHVS and CDR2 FNYEAQ. Trimming stripped 5 bases from V and 8 bases from J, with 13 bases between. The CDR3 is made up of 13 amino acids. The DNA for the CDR3 is TGTGCCAGCAGCGGAGGTAGAAGAGATGAGCAGTTCTTC. Protein sequence: CASSGGRRDEQFF.

In its sample, this clone was seen a few times. The chain couples TRBV10-1 to TRBJ1-2, with a weak D call TRBD1 (5 bases). This CDR3 region has 13 residues. V dropped 2 bases and J dropped 7 bases, with 11 bases sitting between them. Looked up from germline, CDR1 is WNHNN and CDR2 is SYGVQD (reference sequence). The CDR3 reads CASSETLRGGYTF. DNA for the CDR3: TGCGCCAGCAGTGAGACCCTTAGGGGTGGCTACACCTTC.

V and J are TRBV4-1 and TRBJ2-5, with a tentative D call TRBD1 (5 bases). The CDR3 loop spans 17 amino acids. Trimming stripped 3 bases from V and 5 bases from J, with 22 bases between. Germline V gene lookup returns CDR1 MGHRA and CDR2 YSYEKL. The CDR3 DNA is TGCGCCAGCAGCCATCCAAATCCGACAGCCTCCAAGGAGACCCAGTACTTC. It codes for CASSHPNPTASKETQYF.

The V call is TRBV18, the J call TRBJ1-1; a possible D gene is TRBD1 (6 bases). This CDR3 spans 16 amino acids. V lost 3 bases, J lost 0 bases, and 14 bases lay in between. Germline lookup yields CDR1 KGHSH and CDR2 LQKENI. Written as DNA, the CDR3 is TGTGCCAGCTCACCTTTAAACAGGGACATGAACACTGAAGCTTTCTTT. This translates into CASSPLNRDMNTEAFF.

V is TRBV7-6 and J is TRBJ1-5, with 10 bases identical to TRBD1. Unmatched junction bases numbered 4, after V lost 5 bases and J lost 6 bases. Germline V gives CDR1 SGHVS, CDR2 FNYEAQ. This CDR3 is built from 14 residues. CDR3 DNA: TGTGCCAGCAGCGTGGGACAGGGGACTCAGCCCCAGCATTTT. It codes for CASSVGQGTQPQHF. The full variable domain, its missing parts supplied by reference TRBV7-6 and TRBJ1-5, is GAGVSQSPRYKVTKRGQDVALRCDPISGHVSLYWYRQALGQGPEFLTYFNYEAQQDKSGLPNDRFSAERPEGSISTLTIQRTEQRDSAMYRCASSVGQGTQPQHFGDGTRLSIL.

This chain uses TRBV18 with TRBJ1-5; a weak D match, TRBD1 (6 bases). The CDR3 sequence is 14 residues long. The germline V and J ends were trimmed by 5 bases and 1 base, with 9 bases remaining between them. Germline V CDR1 and CDR2: KGHSH, LQKENI. The CDR3 protein is CASSFRGSNQPQHF. The CDR3 region has the DNA TGTGCCAGCTCATTCAGGGGAAGCAATCAGCCCCAGCATTTT.

The chain carries TRBV19 and TRBJ1-1; TRBD1 agrees at 7 bases. The CDR3 length is 13 residues. V dropped 6 bases and J dropped 5; count of bases not matched to a gene: 6. Germline V CDR1 and CDR2: LNHDA, SQIVND (reference sequence). CDR3 nucleotide sequence: TGTGCCAGTAGCAAGGGGGCCGGGACTGAAGCTTTCTTT. Its translation is CASSKGAGTEAFF.

The chain links TRBV11-2 to TRBJ2-1; 12 bases fit TRBD2. The CDR3 has 16 amino acids. Germline lookup yields CDR1 SGHAT and CDR2 FQNNGV. J was trimmed by 5 bases and V by 6 bases; bases with no gene match: 8. The CDR3, as DNA: TGTGCCAGCAGTCCACTAGCGGGGGGTGTCAACAATGAGCAGTTCTTC. Translated, it gives CASSPLAGGVNNEQFF.

The V and J genes are TRBV5-6 and TRBJ1-3; D is uncertain. Deletions cut 4 bases from V and 6 bases from J, with 11 bases between. The CDR3 loop spans 13 amino acids. Germline loops: CDR1 SGHDT, CDR2 YYEEEE. The CDR3 nucleotides read TGTGCCAGCAGCGTGCGACATTTAAACACCATATATTTT. This gives the protein CASSVRHLNTIYF.

The chain couples TRBV28 to TRBJ2-2; D not resolved. Trimming took off 2 bases at V and 1 base at J, with 11 bases between the two ends. CDR1 MDHEN and CDR2 SYDVKM come from the germline V gene. This CDR3 has 16 residues. The CDR3 here is CASSLHAGLNTGELFF. CDR3 coding DNA: TGTGCCAGCAGTTTACACGCTGGCTTGAACACCGGGGAGCTGTTTTTT.

V usage is TRBV5-1 and J usage is TRBJ1-1; a weak D match, TRBD1 (5 bases). With 3 bases removed from V and 3 bases from J, the gap between germline ends came to 12 bases. The germline V gene encodes CDR1 SGHRS and CDR2 YFSETQ. This CDR3 is built from 14 residues. The DNA for the CDR3 is TGCGCCAGCAGCTCAGGGTCCGGGTACACTGAAGCTTTCTTT. It is translated as CASSSGSGYTEAFF.

This sequence joins TRBV13 and TRBJ1-2; possibly TRBD1 for D (6 bases). This CDR3 comprises 15 residues. The germline V and J ends were trimmed by 5 bases and 9 bases, with 22 bases remaining between them. Germline values: CDR1 PRHDT, CDR2 FYEKMQ (reference sequence). The CDR3 loop reads CASSALGTLDTSYTF. The DNA for the CDR3 is TGTGCCAGCAGCGCGCTCGGGACATTAGATACGAGCTACACCTTC.

CDR3 sequence: CASSQELKRGTFYGYTF. The CDR3 DNA reads as TGTGCCAGCAGCCAAGAGTTAAAACGAGGAACCTTCTATGGCTACACCTTC. The genes are TRBV14 and TRBJ1-2, with D uncertain. Germline V gene data show CDR1 as SGHDN and CDR2 as FVKESK. There are 17 residues in the CDR3. The germline V and J ends were trimmed by 0 bases and 4 bases, with 18 bases remaining between them.

This chain uses TRBV5-4 with TRBJ2-1; 11 positions agree with TRBD2. The V and J ends lost 3 bases and 4 bases, in that order; junction bases with no gene match: 3. Germline loops: CDR1 SGHNT, CDR2 YYREEE (reference sequence). The CDR3 loop spans 15 amino acids. The CDR3, as DNA: TGTGCCAGCAGCTGGCTAGCGGGGGGTTACAATGAGCAGTTCTTC. Its translation: CASSWLAGGYNEQFF.

The gene calls are TRBV7-3 and TRBJ2-1; 9 nucleotides align to TRBD1. This CDR3 contains 15 residues. Unmatched junction bases numbered 11, after V lost 4 bases and J lost 10 bases. Germline V gene data show CDR1 as SGHTA and CDR2 as FQGTGA. The CDR3 sequence is CASSSPGQGTLEQFF. In DNA, the CDR3 is TGTGCCAGCAGCTCCCCAGGACAGGGGACTCTAGAGCAGTTCTTC.

The rearrangement joins TRBV5-8 to TRBJ1-2; 7 bases fit TRBD1. This CDR3 comprises 16 residues. V was clipped by 4 bases and J by 1 base; unmatched bases: 10. Germline CDR1 reads SGHTS; CDR2 reads YDEGEE. The CDR3 DNA reads as TGTGCCAGCAGCACCCGGGACAGTCCCTTTAACTATGGCTACACCTTC. It translates to CASSTRDSPFNYGYTF.

V gene TRBV28 combines with J gene TRBJ1-1, with a possible D match to TRBD1 (5 bases). The V end was cut by 6 bases, the J end by 3 bases, with 14 bases between. The CDR3 has 14 amino acids. In germline, CDR1 is MDHEN, CDR2 SYDVKM. This CDR3 reads CASSRRAFDTEAFF. In nucleotides, the CDR3 is TGTGCCAGCAGCCGCAGGGCGTTTGACACTGAAGCTTTCTTT.

The chain recombines TRBV27 with TRBJ1-1; TRBD1 matches 9 bases. With V trimmed by 6 bases and J by 8 bases, 13 bases remained unmatched. CDR1 and CDR2 from the germline V gene are MNHEY and SMNVEV (reference sequence). This CDR3 contains 15 residues. As DNA, the CDR3 is TGTGCCAGCAGCCCTCCGGGACAGGGCGTTTGGGAAGCTTTCTTT. Translation: CASSPPGQGVWEAFF.

Written as DNA, the CDR3 is TGTGCCTGGAGTTTAGGACAGGGGTACGAGCAGTACTTC. Translated, it gives CAWSLGQGYEQYF. The chain links TRBV30 to TRBJ2-7, with TRBD1 identical over 9 bases. From germline, CDR1 is GTSNPN and CDR2 SVGIG (reference sequence). The J segment lost 4 bases and the V segment lost 2 bases, leaving 3 bases of the junction unmatched. This CDR3 has 13 amino acids.

The gene calls are TRBV19 and TRBJ2-1; TRBD2 agrees at 15 bases. V shed 4 bases and J 2 bases; nucleotides not matched to a gene: 6. The germline gives CDR1 LNHDA, CDR2 SQIVND (reference sequence). The CDR3 is 18 amino acids. In DNA, the CDR3 is TGTGCCAGTAGTAACAGGACTAGCGGGAGGGCCACCTACAATGAGCAGTTCTTC. As protein: CASSNRTSGRATYNEQFF.

The V call is TRBV5-6, the J call TRBJ2-7, with TRBD1 identical over 7 bases. Germline CDR1 reads SGHDT; CDR2 reads YYEEEE. The CDR3 loop spans 13 amino acids. The J segment lost 7 bases and the V segment lost 4 bases, leaving 8 bases of the junction unmatched. As DNA, the CDR3 is TGTGCCAGCAGCCTCACAGGGGCACGTGAGCAGTACTTC. Its translation: CASSLTGAREQYF.

The rearrangement uses TRBV5-4 and TRBJ1-1; 8 bases map to TRBD1. After removal of 3 bases from V and 1 base from J, the junction contained 2 bases not matched to a gene. Germline lookup yields CDR1 SGHNT and CDR2 YYREEE (reference sequence). This CDR3 has 14 amino acids. Here the CDR3 reads CASSSDRENTEAFF. In DNA, the CDR3 is TGTGCCAGCAGCTCGGACAGGGAGAACACTGAAGCTTTCTTT.